The TCR beta chain under discussion was sequenced for a study of Ad26.COV2.S vaccination and SARS-CoV-2 variants (dated by TCRdb to the early 2020s). Describing the broader study: Vaccine-arm donors came from COV1001, a multicentre, randomized, double-blind, placebo-controlled phase I-IIa trial of Ad26.COV2.S in healthy adults. Ad26.COV2.S was given intramuscularly at 5x10^10 or 1x10^11 viral particles, as a single shot or as two shots 56 days apart. Sequencing of the TCRbeta repertoire served to evaluate the specificity and breadth of SARS-CoV-2-reactive T cell receptors following Ad26.COV2.S vaccination. A total of 32 samples were included in the TCR-sequenced set, comprising about 20 Ad26.COV2.S vaccine recipients, 5 placebo recipients and 8 SARS-CoV-2 convalescent individuals. Participants in the trial were split at random into five groups of five each, receiving low-dose or high-dose Ad26.COV2.S once or twice, or else placebo on both occasions. Throughout the experiments and outcome assessment, investigators stayed blinded to trial group allocation. Study-wide conclusions, independent of this receptor: It was noted by the authors that total T cell responses may have been underestimated by the TCR breadth and depth analyses. Ad26.COV2.S recipients had higher spike-specific TCR breadth than placebo recipients (P = 0.0014). Comparing responses between vaccine doses or regimens was not something the study was powered to do. Vaccine and placebo recipients had similar non-spike TCR breadth, a finding consistent with the vaccine containing only spike. After vaccination, spike-specific CD8+ and CD4+ T cell responses were reported to show substantial breadth.

Ends trimmed: V by 5 bases, J by 3 bases; bases unmatched to a gene: 3. The CDR3, cysteine through phenylalanine, is 13 amino acids long. The entry retains the CDR3 DNA only, 39 bases that are in frame from base 1. Based on the germline V gene, the CDR1 and CDR2 sequences are SGHAT and FQNNGV. Reading the label with the study, this specimen's treatment or condition is: around 19 received Ad26.COV2.S at low or high dose, single or two shots; a few received placebo; per-sample allocation not given. For vaccine and placebo recipients, the sequenced repertoires came from samples collected on day 63 after the first injection. Cohort 1b enrolled fewer than 30 adults aged 18-55 years at a single site in Boston, USA, between 29 July and 7 August 2020. As a vaccine, Ad26.COV2.S was a replication-incompetent adenovirus type 26 vector that expressed a prefusion-stabilized SARS-CoV-2 spike protein derived from the original Wuhan strain.

On this clone: Its antigen is still unknown. Base-call qualities are not available, and no considerably larger clone is one nucleotide away. The sample contains more than one DNA sequence encoding this CDR3.

The immunoSEQ Assay was used to sequence TCRbeta CDR3 regions. After extraction, genomic DNA underwent amplification by bias-controlled multiplex PCR, followed by high-throughput sequencing. On the study's bioinformatics: To quantify the absolute abundance of each unique TCRbeta CDR3 region, sequences were collapsed and filtered. T cell fraction was estimated by normalization of TCRbeta template counts to usable DNA, with usable DNA being measured through amplification of reference genes present in all nucleated cells. Repertoire TCRs were annotated as SARS-CoV-2-specific by exact matching of V gene, CDR3 amino acid sequence and J gene to a known reactive TCR set. The reference SARS-CoV-2 TCR set came from MIRA and was filtered for enrichment in COVID-19-positive ImmuneCODE repertoires, removing public or cross-reactive TCRs. Using the MIRA antigens, annotated TCRs were further analysed by specific ORF or by position within an ORF. Breadth was defined as annotated unique rearrangements over total unique productive rearrangements; depth was the summed frequency of those rearrangements. Two-sided Wilcoxon rank-sum tests were applied when comparing TCR breadth between groups. Sourced from immuneACCESS, this table was stored by TCRdb with only in-frame sequences that have V and J called. A share of the clones is absent; for the studies checked, an unresolved V gene accounts for under half, and the remainder has no known explanation. V and J calls and clone size are given by that table; D and trimming were obtained from the DNA. The sample contains some 370,000 clones, about four fifths of them found a single time. The ten largest clones take up approximately 7% of the sample.

The rearrangement joined TRBV11-2 to TRBJ2-5; TRBD1 matches 7 bases in the middle. The clonotype was recovered from a person aged 18 to 65 who received the Ad26.COV2.S COVID-19 vaccine or a placebo. This material consisted of peripheral blood, taken in a trial of Ad26.COV2.S vaccine versus placebo. CDR3 region: CASSRDREETQYF. The nucleotides read TGTGCCAGCAGCCGAGACAGGGAAGAGACCCAGTACTTC.